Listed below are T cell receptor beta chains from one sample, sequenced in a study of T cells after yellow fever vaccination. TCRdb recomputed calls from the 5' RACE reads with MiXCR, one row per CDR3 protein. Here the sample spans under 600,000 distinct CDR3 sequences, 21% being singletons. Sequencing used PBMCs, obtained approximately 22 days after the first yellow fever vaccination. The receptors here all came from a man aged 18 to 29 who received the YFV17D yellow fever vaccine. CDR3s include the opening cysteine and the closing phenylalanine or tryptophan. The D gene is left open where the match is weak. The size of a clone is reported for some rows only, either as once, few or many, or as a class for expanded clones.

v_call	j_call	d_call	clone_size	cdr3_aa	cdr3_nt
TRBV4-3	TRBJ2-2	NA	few	CASSQRSMAGELFF	TGCGCCAGCAGCCAGCGATCTATGGCCGGGGAGCTGTTTTTT
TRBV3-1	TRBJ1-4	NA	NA	CASSQAGLGEKLFF	TGTGCCAGCAGCCAAGCAGGGCTCGGCGAAAAACTGTTTTTT
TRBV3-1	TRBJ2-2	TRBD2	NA	CASSRPTGGAGAGELFF	TGTGCCAGCAGCCGCCCTACCGGGGGGGCAGGGGCCGGGGAGCTGTTTTTT
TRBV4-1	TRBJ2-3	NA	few	CASSQDMSTDTQYF	TGCGCCAGCAGCCAAGATATGAGCACAGATACGCAGTATTTT
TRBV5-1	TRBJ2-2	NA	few	CASGEGMGTGELFF	TGCGCCAGCGGTGAGGGGATGGGGACCGGGGAGCTGTTTTTT
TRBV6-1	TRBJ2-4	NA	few	CASSQWGGTLKNIQYF	TGTGCCAGCAGCCAGTGGGGGGGCACTCTGAAAAACATTCAGTACTTC
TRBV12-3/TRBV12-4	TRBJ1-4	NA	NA	CASLDVGRGYEKLFF	TGTGCCAGCCTCGACGTAGGCCGGGGATATGAAAAACTGTTTTTT
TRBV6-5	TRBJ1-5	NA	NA	CASSYPAGPQHF	TGTGCCAGCAGTTACCCCGCCGGGCCCCAGCATTTT
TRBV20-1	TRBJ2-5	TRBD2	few	CSARGLAGQETQYF	TGCAGTGCTCGTGGACTAGCCGGACAAGAGACCCAGTACTTC
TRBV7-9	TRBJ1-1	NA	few	CASSLGGEGPEAFF	TGTGCCAGCAGCTTAGGTGGGGAAGGACCTGAAGCTTTCTTT
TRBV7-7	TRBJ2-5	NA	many	CASSPRGSQETQYF	TGTGCCAGCAGCCCTAGAGGCAGCCAAGAGACCCAGTACTTC
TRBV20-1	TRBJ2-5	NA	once	CSAGRVNQETQYF	TGCAGTGCCGGCCGGGTCAATCAAGAGACCCAGTACTTC
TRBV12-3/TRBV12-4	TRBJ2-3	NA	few	CASSPSLGGTDTQYF	TGTGCCAGCAGTCCGTCCCTAGGGGGCACAGATACGCAGTATTTT
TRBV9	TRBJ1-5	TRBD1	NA	CASSVGTGVQPQHF	TGTGCCAGCAGCGTAGGGACAGGGGTTCAGCCCCAGCATTTT
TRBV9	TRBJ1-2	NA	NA	CASSVGNTF	TGTGCCAGCAGCGTAGGGAACACCTTC
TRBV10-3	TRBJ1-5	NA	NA	CAIREGNQPQHF	TGTGCCATCAGGGAGGGGAATCAGCCCCAGCATTTT
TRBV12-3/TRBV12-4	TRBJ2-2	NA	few	CASSSSEARGELFF	TGTGCCAGCAGTTCCTCGGAGGCACGCGGGGAGCTGTTTTTT
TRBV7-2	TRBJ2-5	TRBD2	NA	CASSLNQRGGQETQYF	TGTGCCAGCAGTCTTAATCAGCGGGGGGGGCAGGAGACCCAGTACTTC
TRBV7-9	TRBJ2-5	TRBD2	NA	CASSLGSSGSKETQYF	TGTGCCAGCAGCTTAGGGTCTAGCGGGAGTAAAGAGACCCAGTACTTC
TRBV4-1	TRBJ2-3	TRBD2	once	CASSPRLAASTDTQYF	TGCGCCAGCAGCCCTAGACTAGCGGCCTCCACAGATACGCAGTATTTT
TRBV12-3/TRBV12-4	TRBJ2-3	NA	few	CASSLAAFSSASLTDTQYF	TGTGCCAGCAGTTTAGCAGCTTTTAGTAGCGCGTCCCTCACAGATACGCAGTATTTT
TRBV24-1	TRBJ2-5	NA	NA	CATEDRLSGETQYF	TGTGCCACCGAAGACAGGTTATCGGGGGAGACCCAGTACTTC
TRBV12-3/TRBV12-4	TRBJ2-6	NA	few	CASRGGAGANVLTF	TGTGCCAGCAGGGGGGGCGCCGGGGCCAACGTCCTGACTTTC
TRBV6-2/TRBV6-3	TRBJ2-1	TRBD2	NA	CASSRRLAGGRDDEQFF	TGTGCCAGCAGTCGCCGACTAGCGGGGGGAAGAGACGATGAGCAGTTCTTC
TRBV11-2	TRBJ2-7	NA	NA	CASSLWGMVLSEQYF	TGTGCCAGCAGCTTATGGGGGATGGTCTTGTCCGAGCAGTACTTC
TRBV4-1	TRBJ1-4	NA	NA	CASSRGTAYEKLFF	TGCGCCAGCAGCCGTGGGACGGCGTATGAAAAACTGTTTTTT
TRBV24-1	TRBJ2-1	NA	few	CATSGPRDGYNEQFF	TGTGCCACCTCAGGGCCTAGGGACGGTTACAATGAGCAGTTCTTC
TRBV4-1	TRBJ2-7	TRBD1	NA	CASSHLIGTVTEQYF	TGCGCCAGCAGCCACCTCATCGGGACAGTAACCGAGCAGTACTTC
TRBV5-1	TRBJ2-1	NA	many	CASSLVVGDREQFF	TGCGCCAGCAGCTTAGTAGTGGGGGACCGTGAGCAGTTCTTC
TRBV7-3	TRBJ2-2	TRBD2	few	CASSVYGTSPGELFF	TGTGCCAGCAGCGTCTACGGGACTAGTCCCGGGGAGCTGTTTTTT
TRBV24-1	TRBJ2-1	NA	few	CATSEVSPGSNEQFF	TGTGCCACCAGTGAGGTCTCCCCGGGTTCCAATGAGCAGTTCTTC
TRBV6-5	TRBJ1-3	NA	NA	CASSSPGGNTIYF	TGTGCCAGCAGTTCCCCTGGGGGAAACACCATATATTTT
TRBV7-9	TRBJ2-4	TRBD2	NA	CASSLPGLAVKNIQYF	TGTGCCAGCAGCCTTCCGGGACTAGCGGTCAAAAACATTCAGTACTTC
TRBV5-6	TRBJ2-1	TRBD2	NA	CASSLEGLAGGLLNEQFF	TGTGCCAGCAGCTTGGAGGGACTAGCGGGGGGGCTTCTCAATGAGCAGTTCTTC
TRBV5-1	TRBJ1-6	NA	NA	CASSLAGQKYNSPLHF	TGCGCCAGCAGCTTGGCTGGACAGAAGTATAATTCACCCCTCCACTTT
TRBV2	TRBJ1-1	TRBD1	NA	CASSGRTGMFTEAFF	TGTGCCAGCAGTGGAAGGACAGGGATGTTCACTGAAGCTTTCTTT
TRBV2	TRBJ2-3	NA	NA	CASSDLSWGEDTQYF	TGTGCCAGCAGTGACCTATCATGGGGCGAAGATACGCAGTATTTT
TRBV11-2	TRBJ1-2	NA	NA	CASSLVGGAFGYTF	TGTGCCAGCAGCTTGGTCGGGGGCGCATTTGGCTACACCTTC
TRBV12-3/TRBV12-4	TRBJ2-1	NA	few	CASSQWLGAVNMDEQFF	TGTGCCAGCAGCCAATGGCTAGGGGCAGTGAACATGGATGAGCAGTTCTTC
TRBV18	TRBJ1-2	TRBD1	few	CASSPPGQGFGYTF	TGTGCCAGCTCACCACCCGGACAGGGTTTCGGCTACACCTTC
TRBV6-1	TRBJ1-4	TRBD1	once	CASSWTGPGEKLFF	TGTGCCAGCAGCTGGACAGGACCTGGTGAAAAACTGTTTTTT
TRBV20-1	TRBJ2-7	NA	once	CSARATEGLSYEQYF	TGCAGTGCTAGAGCAACCGAGGGGCTCTCCTACGAGCAGTACTTC
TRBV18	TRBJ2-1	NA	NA	CASSPGAGLGNEQFF	TGTGCCAGCTCACCGGGCGCGGGACTGGGCAATGAGCAGTTCTTC
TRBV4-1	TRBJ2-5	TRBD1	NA	CASSQDRTGEETQYF	TGCGCCAGCAGCCAAGATCGAACAGGGGAAGAGACCCAGTACTTC
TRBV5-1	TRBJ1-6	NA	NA	CASSSREGSNSPLHF	TGCGCCAGCAGCTCCAGGGAAGGGAGCAATTCACCCCTCCACTTT
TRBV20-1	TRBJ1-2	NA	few	CSARVATVLGYGYTF	TGCAGTGCTAGAGTCGCGACAGTTTTAGGATATGGCTACACCTTC
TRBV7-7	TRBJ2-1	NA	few	CASSLISTSYNEQFF	TGTGCCAGCAGCTTAATCTCGACCTCCTACAATGAGCAGTTCTTC
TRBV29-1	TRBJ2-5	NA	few	CSVGGANGLETQYF	TGCAGCGTTGGAGGGGCAAACGGTCTGGAGACCCAGTACTTC